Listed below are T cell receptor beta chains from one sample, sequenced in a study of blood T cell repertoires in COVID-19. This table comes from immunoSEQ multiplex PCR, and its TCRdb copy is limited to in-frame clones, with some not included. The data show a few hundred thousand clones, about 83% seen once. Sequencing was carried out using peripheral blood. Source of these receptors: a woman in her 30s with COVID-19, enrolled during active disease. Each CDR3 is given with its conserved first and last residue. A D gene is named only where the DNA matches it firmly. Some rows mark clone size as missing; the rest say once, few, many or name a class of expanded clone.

CASSSTSGIVNEQFF | TGCGCCAGCAGCTCGACTAGCGGGATTGTAAATGAGCAGTTCTTC | TRBV5-1 | NA | TRBJ2-1 | TRBD2
CASSPAGGSGNTIYF | TGTGCCAGCTCACCCGCCGGAGGGTCTGGAAACACCATATATTTT | TRBV18 | NA | TRBJ1-3 | NA
CASRSRQFNEQFF | TGTGCCAGCCGCTCGAGGCAATTCAATGAGCAGTTCTTC | TRBV7-9 | NA | TRBJ2-1 | NA
CASSYTGGRNSPLHF | TGTGCCAGCAGTTACACAGGGGGAAGAAATTCACCCCTCCACTTT | TRBV6-5 | few | TRBJ1-6 | TRBD1
CASSTSDTQYF | TGTGCCAGCAGTACTTCAGATACGCAGTATTTT | TRBV12-3/TRBV12-4 | NA | TRBJ2-3 | NA
CASSEEGTEAFF | TGTGCCAGCAGTGAAGAGGGGACTGAAGCTTTCTTT | TRBV2 | few | TRBJ1-1 | NA
CASSPLGTGGNTEAFF | TGTGCCAGTAGTCCCCTGGGGACAGGGGGCAACACTGAAGCTTTCTTT | TRBV19 | NA | TRBJ1-1 | TRBD1
CASREGGFMYNYGYTF | TGTGCCAGCAGGGAAGGAGGGTTTATGTATAACTATGGCTACACCTTC | TRBV6-1 | NA | TRBJ1-2 | NA
CASSFDRVAYEQYF | TGTGCCAGCAGCTTCGACAGGGTAGCCTACGAGCAGTACTTC | TRBV5-8 | NA | TRBJ2-7 | TRBD1
CAWSGTGELFF | TGTGCCTGGAGCGGCACCGGGGAGCTGTTTTTT | TRBV30 | NA | TRBJ2-2 | NA
CASSLGGTGHLYGYTF | TGTGCCAGCAGTTTAGGAGGGACAGGGCACCTCTATGGCTACACCTTC | TRBV28 | NA | TRBJ1-2 | TRBD1
CASRDRGYEQYF | TGTGCCAGCAGGGACAGGGGGTACGAGCAGTACTTC | TRBV12-3/TRBV12-4 | NA | TRBJ2-7 | TRBD1
CASSLTPGQSYEQYF | TGTGCCAGCAGCTTAACGCCGGGACAGTCCTACGAGCAGTACTTC | TRBV7-3 | NA | TRBJ2-7 | TRBD1
CASSSGFAAFF | TGTGCCAGCAGTTCAGGGTTCGCAGCTTTCTTT | TRBV6-5 | NA | TRBJ1-1 | NA
CASSLEASDADTQYF | TGTGCCAGCAGCTTGGAGGCTAGCGATGCAGATACGCAGTATTTT | TRBV5-4 | NA | TRBJ2-3 | NA
CASSHLSGNSPLHF | TGTGCCAGCAGCCATCTTTCGGGTAATTCACCCCTCCACTTT | TRBV3-1/TRBV3-2 | few | TRBJ1-6 | NA
CASSVTSGTETQYF | TGTGCCAGCAGTGTGACTAGCGGGACAGAGACCCAGTACTTC | TRBV27 | NA | TRBJ2-5 | TRBD2
CASSLGLAGALNEQFF | TGCGCCAGCAGCTTGGGACTAGCGGGAGCTCTAAATGAGCAGTTCTTC | TRBV5-1 | NA | TRBJ2-1 | TRBD2
CASSLKGRATDTQYF | TGTGCCAGCAGCTTAAAGGGCAGGGCCACAGATACGCAGTATTTT | TRBV7-2 | NA | TRBJ2-3 | NA
CASSPLAAGTGELFF | TGTGCCAGCAGCCCACTAGCCGCGGGGACCGGGGAGCTGTTTTTT | TRBV7-3 | NA | TRBJ2-2 | NA
CASSYTPSGGLQETQYF | TGCGCCAGCAGCTACACACCTAGCGGGGGGTTACAAGAGACCCAGTACTTC | TRBV4-1 | NA | TRBJ2-5 | TRBD2
CASNLRNREETQYF | TGTGCCAGCAACTTAAGGAACAGGGAAGAGACCCAGTACTTC | TRBV7-2 | NA | TRBJ2-5 | NA
CASSGTGGTDTQYF | TGTGCCAGCAGCGGGACTGGTGGCACAGATACGCAGTATTTT | TRBV5-4 | NA | TRBJ2-3 | NA
CASSLRQTNTEAFF | TGTGCCAGCAGTTTACGGCAGACTAATACTGAAGCTTTCTTT | TRBV27 | NA | TRBJ1-1 | NA
CASSVQGAQETQYF | TGTGCCAGCAGTGTACAGGGGGCTCAGGAGACCCAGTACTTC | TRBV3-1/TRBV3-2 | NA | TRBJ2-5 | TRBD1
CASSSFGSGNDEQFF | TGTGCCAGCAGCTCCTTTGGTAGCGGGAACGATGAGCAGTTCTTC | TRBV7-3 | NA | TRBJ2-1 | TRBD2
CASSLALLPGGAGTDTQYF | TGCGCCAGCAGCTTGGCCCTTCTTCCGGGGGGGGCCGGCACAGATACGCAGTATTTT | TRBV5-1 | once | TRBJ2-3 | TRBD2
CASSSFQGGNTEAFF | TGCGCCAGCAGCTCCTTCCAGGGGGGTAACACTGAAGCTTTCTTT | TRBV5-1 | NA | TRBJ1-1 | TRBD1
CASSTGVGDEQYF | TGTGCCAGCTCGACAGGGGTAGGCGACGAGCAGTACTTC | TRBV7-3 | NA | TRBJ2-7 | TRBD1
CASSQDRGTGDPGELFF | TGCGCCAGCAGCCAAGATAGGGGGACAGGGGATCCCGGGGAGCTGTTTTTT | TRBV4-3 | NA | TRBJ2-2 | TRBD1
CASSFRAGVAGGLSTDTQYF | TGTGCCAGCAGTTTTCGGGCGGGGGTAGCGGGGGGTCTGAGCACAGATACGCAGTATTTT | TRBV27 | NA | TRBJ2-3 | TRBD2
CASSLERAYNEQFF | TGTGCCAGCAGTCTCGAGCGGGCCTACAATGAGCAGTTCTTC | TRBV6-5 | NA | TRBJ2-1 | NA
CASSPPGQGRVTEAFF | TGTGCCAGCTCACCACCGGGACAGGGGCGGGTCACTGAAGCTTTCTTT | TRBV18 | NA | TRBJ1-1 | TRBD1
CASREGVSGGYTF | TGCGCCAGCAGAGAGGGGGTATCGGGCGGCTACACCTTC | TRBV5-1 | NA | TRBJ1-2 | NA
CASSQGWEGPEAFF | TGCGCCAGCAGCCAAGGATGGGAGGGTCCTGAAGCTTTCTTT | TRBV4-3 | NA | TRBJ1-1 | NA
CASSRWDRGKAAFF | TGTGCCAGTAGTCGATGGGATCGGGGGAAGGCCGCTTTCTTT | TRBV19 | NA | TRBJ1-1 | NA
CASSAFRTDVLANYGYTF | TGTGCCAGCAGCGCATTCCGTACAGATGTTTTAGCTAACTATGGCTACACCTTC | TRBV7-9 | NA | TRBJ1-2 | NA
CASSLTSYAPRNTGELFF | TGTGCCAGCAGCTTAACATCTTATGCTCCTCGGAACACCGGGGAGCTGTTTTTT | TRBV7-9 | NA | TRBJ2-2 | NA
CASSTGTGGSYEQYF | TGCGCCAGCAGCACCGGGACAGGGGGCTCCTACGAGCAGTACTTC | TRBV5-1 | NA | TRBJ2-7 | TRBD1
CASSLIGGVEQYF | TGTGCCAGCAGCTTAATTGGGGGGGTCGAGCAGTACTTC | TRBV11-2 | NA | TRBJ2-7 | TRBD2
CASSFGSGGSQETQYF | TGCGCCAGCAGCTTTGGTAGCGGGGGGTCACAAGAGACCCAGTACTTC | TRBV5-1 | NA | TRBJ2-5 | TRBD2
CAWSDMRNSPLHF | TGTGCCTGGAGTGACATGAGGAATTCACCCCTCCACTTT | TRBV30 | NA | TRBJ1-6 | NA
CASSLVFGEYYGYTF | TGTGCCAGCAGCTTAGTCTTTGGAGAGTACTATGGCTACACCTTC | TRBV7-2 | once | TRBJ1-2 | NA
CASSLWQASGSTDTQYF | TGTGCCAGCAGTTTATGGCAGGCTAGCGGAAGCACAGATACGCAGTATTTT | TRBV6-2/TRBV6-3 | once | TRBJ2-3 | TRBD2
CASSYSSLGADYGYTF | TGTGCCAGCAGTTACTCGAGTTTGGGGGCTGACTATGGCTACACCTTC | TRBV6-5 | NA | TRBJ1-2 | NA
CASSLSMSEPSYEQYF | TGTGCCAGCAGCTTATCCATGTCGGAGCCCTCCTACGAGCAGTACTTC | TRBV9 | NA | TRBJ2-7 | NA
CASSPGTSRGGTQYF | TGTGCCAGCAGCCCTGGGACTAGCAGGGGGGGGACCCAGTACTTC | TRBV9 | NA | TRBJ2-5 | TRBD2
CASSLSAGGLGEQFF | TGTGCCAGCAGCCTGTCAGCGGGGGGGCTGGGGGAGCAGTTCTTC | TRBV3-1/TRBV3-2 | NA | TRBJ2-1 | TRBD2
CASSQDARDYGYTF | TGCGCCAGCAGCCAAGATGCCAGGGACTATGGCTACACCTTC | TRBV4-3 | NA | TRBJ1-2 | NA
CASRSGATYEQYF | TGTGCCAGTAGAAGCGGGGCTACCTACGAGCAGTACTTC | TRBV19 | NA | TRBJ2-7 | TRBD2
CAWSVGATNEKLFF | TGTGCCTGGAGTGTAGGGGCAACTAATGAAAAACTGTTTTTT | TRBV30 | few | TRBJ1-4 | NA
CASRDTGSGTEAFF | TGTGCCAGCAGGGATACAGGGAGCGGCACTGAAGCTTTCTTT | TRBV6-6 | NA | TRBJ1-1 | NA
CASSPSTRGSNQPQHF | TGTGCCAGCTCACCATCAACAAGGGGCAGCAATCAGCCCCAGCATTTT | TRBV18 | NA | TRBJ1-5 | NA
CAWRAGGETQYF | TGTGCCTGGAGGGCCGGGGGGGAGACCCAGTACTTC | TRBV30 | once | TRBJ2-5 | TRBD2
CASSLNGGDDYGYTF | TGTGCCAGCAGTTTAAATGGGGGGGACGACTATGGCTACACCTTC | TRBV27 | NA | TRBJ1-2 | NA